The next 21 T cell receptor beta chains were all read from a single sample in a study of cytomegalovirus exposure and HLA in healthy donors. PCR primers comprised 60 Vbeta and 13 Jbeta primers. Sequencing used immunoSEQ multiplex PCR; TCRdb keeps in-frame clones, though not all of them. The sample yields around 200,000 clones, around 68% seen once. The sequenced sample was PBMCs. The receptors here all came from a man aged 35-49 years in good health and CMV-seronegative.

The chain employs TRBV6-1 and TRBJ1-2; 7 nucleotides agree with TRBD1. The CDR3 length is 17 residues. Losses at the gene ends were 2 bases for V and 3 bases for J; bases not matched to a gene: 12. Germline V gene lookup returns CDR1 MNHNS and CDR2 SASEGT. CDR3 nucleotide sequence: TGTGCCAGCAGTGAACCTGGGACAGTCGGCAGGGACTATGGCTACACCTTC. Its protein is CASSEPGTVGRDYGYTF.

The chain carries TRBV6-1 and TRBJ2-7; D is unclear. The CDR3 has 14 amino acids. Germline-derived CDR1 and CDR2 are MNHNS and SASEGT. The V and J ends lost 1 base and 2 bases respectively, with 9 bases between them. The CDR3 loop is CASSEVSRTYEQYF. Here the CDR3 DNA reads TGTGCCAGCAGTGAAGTATCCCGTACCTACGAGCAGTACTTC.

The chain recombines TRBV10-3 with TRBJ2-1; D remains unclear. The CDR3 loop spans 14 amino acids. The V end was cut by 0 bases, the J end by 4 bases, with 7 bases between. CDR1 is ENHRY, CDR2 SYGVKD, per germline. CDR3 protein: CAISESMTYNEQFF. CDR3 nucleotide sequence: TGTGCCATCAGTGAGTCAATGACTTACAATGAGCAGTTCTTC.

V and J are TRBV19 and TRBJ2-2, with 7 bases that match TRBD1. CDR1 LNHDA and CDR2 SQIVND come from the germline V gene (reference sequence). CDR3 length equals 16 residues. The trim removed 2 bases at V and 7 bases at J, leaving 10 bases unmatched. CDR3 sequence (DNA): TGTGCCAGTAGTATACAGCAGGGGGTATCGGTCGGGGAGCTGTTTTTT. Translation gives CASSIQQGVSVGELFF.

The chain is built from TRBV7-9 and TRBJ1-4; D is perhaps TRBD1 (6 bases). Trimming cost V 3 bases and J 9 bases, with 11 bases left between them. Germline assignment: CDR1 SEHNR and CDR2 FQNEAQ (reference sequence). CDR3 length: 13 amino acids. The CDR3 here is CASSFPDRQKLFF. The DNA of the CDR3 is TGTGCCAGCAGCTTCCCAGACAGGCAAAAACTGTTTTTT.

This clone was recorded a few times. The chain is built from TRBV6-5 and TRBJ2-2; D gene unclear. Germline loops: CDR1 MNHEY, CDR2 SVGAGI. The length of the CDR3 is 14 residues. Trimming stripped 0 bases from V and 9 bases from J, with 11 bases between. This chain's CDR3 is CASSYSNSPRELFF. The CDR3 DNA sequence: TGTGCCAGCAGTTACTCGAACTCACCCCGGGAGCTGTTTTTT.

V and J are TRBV6-6 and TRBJ2-7; possibly TRBD1 for D (5 bases). The CDR3 spans 14 residues. Germline V gene lookup returns CDR1 MNHNY and CDR2 SVGAGI (reference sequence). V lost 4 bases, J lost 0 bases, and 10 bases lay in between. The CDR3 loop reads CASSSTGISYEQYF. As DNA, the CDR3 is TGTGCCAGCAGTTCCACAGGTATCTCCTACGAGCAGTACTTC.

This clone was observed a few times. This chain uses TRBV5-4 with TRBJ2-5; possibly TRBD2 for D (5 bases). The CDR3 runs to 14 residues. Trimming shortened V by 4 bases and J by 0 bases, and 10 bases separated the two germline ends. The V gene's germline CDR1 is SGHNT and CDR2 YYREEE (reference sequence). The DNA for the CDR3 is TGTGCCAGCAGCCGCGGAGGAAACCAAGAGACCCAGTACTTC. Its protein product is CASSRGGNQETQYF.

The CDR3 DNA is TGCGCCAGCACCGGGACAGACACAGATACGCAGTATTTT. This encodes CASTGTDTDTQYF. V usage is TRBV10-1 and J usage is TRBJ2-3, with TRBD1 matching over 7 bases. Germline values: CDR1 WNHNN, CDR2 SYGVQD (reference sequence). The CDR3 spans 13 residues. Unmatched junction bases numbered 3, after V lost 7 bases and J lost 2 bases.

The J gene is TRBJ1-5, the V gene TRBV6-6; no clear D. This CDR3 has 14 amino acids. CDR1 is MNHNY, CDR2 SVGAGI, per germline (reference sequence). V lost 2 bases and J 6 bases, leaving 11 bases between the germline ends. DNA for the CDR3: TGTGCCAGCAGTTACCACAGCTCCACTCAGCCCCAGCATTTT. It specifies CASSYHSSTQPQHF.

As for this clone: Other DNA sequences in the same sample also yield this CDR3. J is TRBJ2-7 and V is TRBV5-6; 9 bases fit TRBD1. V lost 3 bases and J lost 2; bases outside the gene matches: 3. Looked up from germline, CDR1 is SGHDT and CDR2 is YYEEEE. The CDR3 is made up of 14 amino acids. Written as DNA, the CDR3 is TGTGCCAGCAGCTATGGACAGGGGCCCTACGAGCAGTACTTC. Its translation: CASSYGQGPYEQYF.

This chain joins TRBV28 and TRBJ2-3; TRBD1 matches at 7 bases. Germline V gene lookup returns CDR1 MDHEN and CDR2 SYDVKM. This CDR3 has 13 residues. J was trimmed by 4 bases and V by 6 bases; bases with no gene match: 4. The CDR3, as DNA: TGTGCCAGCAGAAAACAGGGGTCAGATACGCAGTATTTT. The encoded protein is CASRKQGSDTQYF.

The gene calls are TRBV29-1 and TRBJ1-2; D remains ambiguous. With 4 bases removed from V and 8 bases from J, the gap between germline ends came to 11 bases. In germline, CDR1 is SQVTM, CDR2 ANQGSEA. This CDR3 spans 11 amino acids. The DNA of the CDR3 is TGCAGCGTTGGATCGGAGTACGGCTACACCTTC. This sequence encodes CSVGSEYGYTF.

This chain uses TRBV4-3 with TRBJ1-4; 9 nucleotides agree with TRBD1. The CDR3 is 16 amino acids. The trim removed 6 bases at V and 5 bases at J, leaving 10 bases unmatched. Germline lookup yields CDR1 LGHNA and CDR2 YSLEER. In nucleotides, the CDR3 is TGCGCCAGCAGTCAAACGAGGGACAGGGAGAATGAAAAACTGTTTTTT. Protein sequence: CASSQTRDRENEKLFF.

This clone was seen only once. The rearrangement links TRBV19 to TRBJ2-3; 7 nucleotides match TRBD2. The germline V gene encodes CDR1 LNHDA and CDR2 SQIVND (reference sequence). The CDR3 spans 17 residues. V lost 4 bases to trimming and J lost 8 bases; unmatched junction nucleotides: 18. The CDR3 here is CASSTKKGTISSGTQYF. The CDR3 coding sequence is TGTGCCAGTAGTACGAAAAAAGGGACTATAAGTTCGGGTACGCAGTATTTT.

The rearrangement links TRBV6-1 to TRBJ1-2, with 7 bases matching TRBD1. Germline CDR1 reads MNHNS; CDR2 reads SASEGT. J gave up 6 bases and V 4 bases, and 8 bases lay outside the gene matches. The CDR3 runs 14 residues. CDR3 in amino acids: CASSASTGPHGYTF. The CDR3 DNA is TGTGCCAGCAGTGCCTCGACAGGGCCGCATGGCTACACCTTC.

About this clone itself: This sample also contains other DNA sequences that code for the same CDR3. The chain joins TRBV7-7 to TRBJ2-5; D is possibly TRBD2 (6 bases). Germline CDR1 reads SSHAT; CDR2 reads FNYEAQ (reference sequence). The CDR3 consists of 11 residues. The CDR3 DNA sequence: TGTGCTATCGGCGGGGAGGAGACCCAGTACTTC. Translation gives CAIGGEETQYF.

The CDR3 region is CASSFTGAGDTEAFF. The CDR3 coding sequence is TGTGCCAGCAGCTTCACAGGGGCAGGGGACACTGAAGCTTTCTTT. This chain connects TRBV5-6 to TRBJ1-1; the match to TRBD1 covers 7 bases. Germline trimming cut 2 bases from V and 3 bases from J; bases unmatched to any gene: 7. The CDR3 extends over 15 amino acids. The V gene's germline CDR1 is SGHDT and CDR2 YYEEEE. Full variable domain (outside the CDR3, taken from reference TRBV5-6 and TRBJ1-1): DAGVTQSPTHLIKTRGQQVTLRCSPKSGHDTVSWYQQALGQGPQFIFQYYEEEERQRGNFPDRFSGHQFPNYSSELNVNALLLGDSALYLCASSFTGAGDTEAFFGQGTRLTVV.

This clone was detected only a few times. The genes are TRBV5-4 and TRBJ1-2, with D maybe TRBD1 (6 bases). This CDR3 has 13 residues. Germline V CDR1 and CDR2: SGHNT, YYREEE (reference sequence). V dropped 1 base and J dropped 4 bases, with 8 bases sitting between them. The CDR3 spells CASSLTGTYGYTF. CDR3 in DNA: TGTGCCAGCAGCTTGACAGGGACCTATGGCTACACCTTC.

The chain is built from TRBV25-1 and TRBJ2-5, with D maybe TRBD1 (5 bases). V dropped 1 base and J dropped 5 bases, with 11 bases sitting between them. Germline V gene data show CDR1 as MGHDK and CDR2 as SYGVNS. The CDR3 covers 14 residues. CDR3 residues: CASSESGAGETQYF. The CDR3, as DNA: TGTGCCAGCAGTGAATCTGGGGCCGGGGAGACCCAGTACTTC. Filled out from reference TRBV25-1 and TRBJ2-5, the complete variable domain reads EADIYQTPRYLVIGTGKKITLECSQTMGHDKMYWYQQDPGMELHLIHYSYGVNSTEKGDLSSESTVSRIRTEHFPLTLESARPSHTSQYLCASSESGAGETQYFGPGTRLLVL.

This chain connects TRBV5-6 to TRBJ2-1; D is unresolved. Trimming removed 4 bases from V and 4 bases from J, with 15 bases in between. Germline CDR1 reads SGHDT; CDR2 reads YYEEEE. The CDR3 runs to 15 residues. CDR3 nucleotide sequence: TGTGCCAGCAGCGTGACGCGTACCGGGTACAATGAGCAGTTCTTC. Translating it yields CASSVTRTGYNEQFF.